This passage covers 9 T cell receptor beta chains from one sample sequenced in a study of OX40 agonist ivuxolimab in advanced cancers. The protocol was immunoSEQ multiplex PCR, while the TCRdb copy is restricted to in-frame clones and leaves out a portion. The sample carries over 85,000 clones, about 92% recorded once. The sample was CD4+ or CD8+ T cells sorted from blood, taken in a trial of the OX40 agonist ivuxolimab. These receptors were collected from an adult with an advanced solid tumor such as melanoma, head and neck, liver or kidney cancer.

CDR3 sequence: CASSLIAGDYNEQFF. In nucleotides, the CDR3 is TGCGCCAGCAGCTTGATAGCGGGGGACTACAATGAGCAGTTCTTC. The rearrangement uses TRBV5-1 and TRBJ2-1; 9 bases align to TRBD2. The CDR3 sequence is 15 residues long. CDR1 is SGHRS and CDR2 is YFSETQ in the germline V gene. V lost 1 base and J lost 3; bases outside the gene matches: 2.

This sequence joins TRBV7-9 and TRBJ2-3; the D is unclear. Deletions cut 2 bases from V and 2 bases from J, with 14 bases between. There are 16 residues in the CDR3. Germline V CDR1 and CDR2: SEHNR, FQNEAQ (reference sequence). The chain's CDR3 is CASSLSYSGDTDTQYF. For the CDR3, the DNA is TGTGCCAGCAGCTTAAGTTATTCTGGGGACACAGATACGCAGTATTTT.

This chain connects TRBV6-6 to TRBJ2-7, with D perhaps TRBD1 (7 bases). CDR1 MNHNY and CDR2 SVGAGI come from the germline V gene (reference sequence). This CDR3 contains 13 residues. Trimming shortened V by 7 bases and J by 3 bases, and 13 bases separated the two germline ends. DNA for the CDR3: TGTGCCAGCACCCCAGGGGGGTACTACGAGCAGTACTTC. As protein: CASTPGGYYEQYF.

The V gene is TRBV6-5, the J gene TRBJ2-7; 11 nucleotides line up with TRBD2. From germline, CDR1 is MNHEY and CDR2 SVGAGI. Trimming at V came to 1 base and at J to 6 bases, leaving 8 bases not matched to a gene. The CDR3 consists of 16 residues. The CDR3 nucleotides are TGTGCCAGCAGTTACTTACGGAGCGGGACTAGCGGCGAGCAGTACTTC. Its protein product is CASSYLRSGTSGEQYF.

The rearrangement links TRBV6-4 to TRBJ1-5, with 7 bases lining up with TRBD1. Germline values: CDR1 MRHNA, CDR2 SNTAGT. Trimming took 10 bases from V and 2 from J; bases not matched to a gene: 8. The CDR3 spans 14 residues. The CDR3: CATLERGRNQPQHF. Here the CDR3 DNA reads TGTGCCACGCTAGAGAGGGGGCGCAATCAGCCCCAGCATTTT.

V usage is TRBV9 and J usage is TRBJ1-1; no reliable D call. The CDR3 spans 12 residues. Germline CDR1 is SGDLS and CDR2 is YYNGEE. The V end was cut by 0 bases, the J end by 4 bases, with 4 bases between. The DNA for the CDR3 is TGTGCCAGCAGCGTAGGGGGCACTGAAGCTTTCTTT. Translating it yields CASSVGGTEAFF.

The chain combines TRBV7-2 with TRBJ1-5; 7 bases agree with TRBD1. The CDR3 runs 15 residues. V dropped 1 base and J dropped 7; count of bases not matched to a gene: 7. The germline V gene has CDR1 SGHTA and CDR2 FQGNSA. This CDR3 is CASSLDAGGGQPQHF. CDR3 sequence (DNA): TGTGCCAGCAGCTTAGATGCAGGGGGAGGACAGCCCCAGCATTTT.

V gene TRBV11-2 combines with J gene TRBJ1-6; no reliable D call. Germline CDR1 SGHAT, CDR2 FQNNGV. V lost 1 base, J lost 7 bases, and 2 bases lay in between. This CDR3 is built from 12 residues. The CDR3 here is CASSLVNSPLHF. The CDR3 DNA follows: TGTGCCAGCAGCTTAGTGAATTCACCCCTCCACTTT.

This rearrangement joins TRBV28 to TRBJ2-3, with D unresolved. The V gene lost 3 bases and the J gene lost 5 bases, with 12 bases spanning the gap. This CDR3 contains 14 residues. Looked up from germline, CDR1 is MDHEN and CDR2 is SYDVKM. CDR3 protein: CASSLRRKRDTQYF. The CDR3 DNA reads TGTGCCAGCAGTTTGCGGCGGAAGAGAGATACGCAGTATTTT.